A selection of T cell receptor beta chains follows, all from one sample in a study of beta chain features in type 1 diabetes. Produced via immunoSEQ multiplex PCR; TCRdb's table is partial and in-frame only. The table has 250,000 to 300,000 clones, about 23% seen once. Source material: naive CD4+ T cells from blood. Receptors were obtained from a woman in her 30s with type 1 diabetes. Both conserved end residues are part of each CDR3. D genes are given only for firm matches. Clone size is not always given. Where it is, it says once, few, many or a class for expanded clones.

V	J	D	size	CDR3	DNA
TRBV28	TRBJ2-7	TRBD2	NA	CASSLWAGGPSYEQYF	TGTGCCAGCAGTTTATGGGCGGGAGGGCCCTCCTACGAGCAGTACTTC
TRBV15	TRBJ2-7	NA	NA	CATSRGSGVWAHEQYF	TGTGCCACCAGCAGAGGGTCAGGGGTGTGGGCCCACGAGCAGTACTTC
TRBV2	TRBJ2-6	NA	few	CASSATNSGANVLTF	TGTGCCAGCAGTGCTACGAACTCTGGGGCCAACGTCCTGACTTTC
TRBV29-1	TRBJ1-1	NA	few	CSVEGQLNTEAFF	TGCAGCGTTGAAGGACAGCTGAACACTGAAGCTTTCTTT
TRBV5-1	TRBJ2-3	TRBD2	NA	CASQRRTSAATDTQYF	TGCGCCAGCCAGCGGAGGACTAGCGCGGCCACAGATACGCAGTATTTT
TRBV27	TRBJ2-1	NA	NA	CASSLSGRGNEQFF	TGTGCCAGCAGTTTATCTGGCAGGGGAAATGAGCAGTTCTTC
TRBV14	TRBJ2-5	NA	NA	CASSPQVIRETQYF	TGTGCCAGCAGCCCGCAGGTGATTCGGGAGACCCAGTACTTC
TRBV18	TRBJ2-3	TRBD2	NA	CASSPQAGDVTDTQYF	TGTGCCAGCTCACCACAAGCGGGAGACGTCACAGATACGCAGTATTTT
TRBV29-1	TRBJ2-7	TRBD2	NA	CSVRYGLAGTYEQYF	TGCAGCGTCCGCTATGGACTAGCGGGTACCTACGAGCAGTACTTC
TRBV29-1	TRBJ2-7	TRBD2	few	CSARTDSGGYEQYF	TGCAGCGCCCGAACGGATAGCGGGGGTTACGAGCAGTACTTC
TRBV2	TRBJ2-7	NA	few	CASSEGTGSYEQYF	TGTGCCAGCAGTGAAGGAACCGGCTCCTACGAGCAGTACTTC
TRBV30	TRBJ2-3	NA	few	CAWSVKGVLTDTQYF	TGTGCCTGGAGTGTAAAAGGGGTCCTCACAGATACGCAGTATTTT
TRBV5-1	TRBJ2-1	TRBD2	NA	CASSLPTSGGPDNEQFF	TGCGCCAGCAGCCTCCCGACTAGCGGGGGCCCCGACAATGAGCAGTTCTTC
TRBV6-6	TRBJ1-3	NA	NA	CASSSTSGNTIYF	TGTGCCAGCAGTTCTACCTCTGGAAACACCATATATTTT
TRBV20-1	TRBJ2-7	NA	NA	CSAHRGDEQYF	TGCAGTGCTCACCGCGGGGACGAGCAGTACTTC
TRBV9	TRBJ1-5	NA	NA	CASSVDPRDNQPQHF	TGTGCCAGCAGCGTAGATCCGAGGGACAATCAGCCCCAGCATTTT
TRBV6-1	TRBJ2-1	TRBD2	few	CASSEAMGRALAGEEDEQFF	TGTGCCAGCAGTGAAGCAATGGGTCGGGCACTAGCGGGAGAGGAGGATGAGCAGTTCTTC
TRBV29-1	TRBJ2-7	TRBD2	NA	CSGGLAGSYEQYF	TGCAGCGGGGGGCTAGCGGGATCCTACGAGCAGTACTTC
TRBV30	TRBJ1-1	TRBD1	few	CAWSLRDRALREAFF	TGTGCCTGGAGTCTCCGGGACAGGGCTTTAAGGGAGGCTTTCTTT
TRBV15	TRBJ2-5	TRBD1	NA	CATSRNRGEETQYF	TGTGCCACCAGCAGAAACAGGGGAGAAGAGACCCAGTACTTC
TRBV15	TRBJ2-3	TRBD2	few	CATSGLAGGPTDTQYF	TGTGCCACCAGCGGACTAGCGGGAGGTCCGACAGATACGCAGTATTTT
TRBV9	TRBJ2-1	TRBD2	NA	CASAGLAPSSYNEQFF	TGTGCCAGCGCTGGACTAGCGCCCAGCTCCTACAATGAGCAGTTCTTC
TRBV7-9	TRBJ2-1	NA	few	CASSPRSVNEQFF	TGTGCCAGCAGCCCACGATCGGTCAATGAGCAGTTCTTC
TRBV29-1	TRBJ2-3	TRBD2	few	CSVTLAGGPADTQYF	TGCAGCGTGACCCTAGCGGGAGGGCCGGCAGATACGCAGTATTTT
TRBV6-5	TRBJ2-7	TRBD2	NA	CASSSGTSGSIYEQYF	TGTGCCAGCAGTTCTGGGACTAGCGGGAGTATTTACGAGCAGTACTTC
TRBV14	TRBJ2-7	NA	NA	CASSQKTVIGAYEQYF	TGTGCCAGCAGCCAAAAGACAGTAATTGGGGCCTACGAGCAGTACTTC
TRBV30	TRBJ2-7	NA	NA	CAWSVLSGPYEQYF	TGTGCCTGGAGTGTACTGTCAGGGCCCTACGAGCAGTACTTC
TRBV9	TRBJ2-1	TRBD2	NA	CASSPREGGYNEQFF	TGTGCCAGCAGCCCCCGGGAGGGAGGCTACAATGAGCAGTTCTTC
TRBV11-2	TRBJ2-1	NA	NA	CASSSLVGSLYNEQFF	TGTGCCAGCAGCTCCCTGGTGGGCTCCCTATACAATGAGCAGTTCTTC
TRBV7-9	TRBJ1-1	NA	few	CASSSTVTEAFF	TGTGCCAGCAGTAGCACTGTCACTGAAGCTTTCTTT